The next 32 T cell receptor beta chains were all read from a single sample in a study of somatic mutations in cytotoxic T cells in rheumatoid arthritis. Data came from immunoSEQ multiplex PCR; TCRdb stores just in-frame clones and leaves some out. The data show 20,000 to 25,000 clones, with approximately 86% seen just once and under 20% held by the top ten. The sequenced sample consisted of CD8+ T cells sorted from blood. These receptors were taken from a woman in her forties or fifties in good health.

This chain joins TRBV12-5 and TRBJ1-2, with TRBD1 matching 7 bases. Germline-derived CDR1 and CDR2 are LGHNT and FRNRAP. The CDR3 contains 13 residues. V dropped 1 base and J dropped 4; count of bases not matched to a gene: 0. The CDR3 spells CASGLGQGYGYTF. The DNA for the CDR3 is TGTGCTAGTGGTTTGGGACAGGGCTATGGCTACACCTTC.

The chain joins TRBV15 to TRBJ2-1; D is perhaps TRBD1 (6 bases). This CDR3 has 15 residues. V lost 3 bases and J 8 bases, leaving 17 bases between the germline ends. In germline, CDR1 is LNHNV, CDR2 YYDKDF (reference sequence). The CDR3 spells CATSRENTGSDEQFF. The DNA of the CDR3 is TGTGCCACCAGCAGGGAGAACACAGGGTCGGATGAGCAGTTCTTC.

The V gene is TRBV15, the J gene TRBJ2-7; maybe TRBD2 (5 bases). Looked up from germline, CDR1 is LNHNV and CDR2 is YYDKDF (reference sequence). V lost 4 bases to trimming and J lost 0 bases, with 7 bases between them. CDR3 length: 13 residues. The CDR3 nucleotides are TGTGCCACCAGCATAGGGAGCTCCTACGAGCAGTACTTC. Translating it yields CATSIGSSYEQYF.

The CDR3 coding sequence is TGTGCCAGCAGCGACGATAGCGGCACAGATACGCAGTATTTT. This sequence encodes CASSDDSGTDTQYF. The chain combines TRBV9 with TRBJ2-3; TRBD2 is a possible D gene (5 bases). Trimming removed 3 bases from V and 1 base from J, with 9 bases in between. Germline V gene sequence: CDR1 SGDLS, CDR2 YYNGEE. The length of the CDR3 is 14 residues.

This clone came up once. The chain has TRBV15 and TRBJ2-1; 7 positions match TRBD2. V shed 0 bases, J shed 7 bases, and the junction held 12 bases outside the gene matches. The CDR3 sequence is 17 residues long. CDR1 is LNHNV, CDR2 YYDKDF, per germline (reference sequence). The CDR3 here is CATSRDGPLGGGNEQFF. CDR3 nucleotide sequence: TGTGCCACCAGCAGAGATGGCCCCCTGGGGGGGGGTAATGAGCAGTTCTTC. Together with reference TRBV15 and TRBJ2-1, the CDR3 gives the full variable domain: DAMVIQNPRYQVTQFGKPVTLSCSQTLNHNVMYWYQQKSSQAPKLLFHYYDKDFNNEADTPDNFQSRRPNTSFCFLDIRSPGLGDTAMYLCATSRDGPLGGGNEQFFGPGTRLTVL.

This chain links TRBV7-2 with TRBJ2-7; 11 bases fit TRBD2. The CDR3 has 15 amino acids. Trimming cost V 4 bases and J 1 base; bases outside gene matches: 3. CDR1 and CDR2 (germline): SGHTA, FQGNSA. The CDR3 loop is CASSYSSGGSYEQYF. The CDR3 bases are TGTGCCAGCAGCTACTCTAGCGGGGGGTCCTACGAGCAGTACTTC.

This chain uses TRBV2 with TRBJ1-3, with 7 bases lining up with TRBD1. Germline V CDR1 and CDR2: SNHLY, FYNNEI. CDR3 length: 14 residues. V shed 1 base, J shed 4 bases, and the junction held 1 base outside the gene matches. The chain's CDR3 is CASSEVGQGNTIYF. CDR3 DNA sequence: TGTGCCAGCAGTGAAGTGGGACAGGGAAACACCATATATTTT.

The chain uses TRBV7-6 and TRBJ1-5; 11 nucleotides line up with TRBD1. The CDR3 contains 15 residues. The germline V gene has CDR1 SGHVS and CDR2 FNYEAQ. The ends lost 5 bases at V and 4 bases at J; junction bases unmatched: 4. The CDR3 DNA is TGTGCCAGCAGCCCAGGGACAGGGGGAAATCAGCCCCAGCATTTT. Its protein is CASSPGTGGNQPQHF.

The V and J genes are TRBV7-9 and TRBJ1-2; possibly TRBD1 for D (5 bases). CDR1 is SEHNR, CDR2 FQNEAQ, per germline (reference sequence). The CDR3 totals 16 residues. V was shortened by 5 bases and J by 0 bases, with 16 bases between the two germline ends. The CDR3 nucleotides read TGTGCCAGCAGCGCCACCGGGGCCGAAGCTAACTATGGCTACACCTTC. Protein: CASSATGAEANYGYTF. Using reference TRBV7-9 and TRBJ1-2 for the parts outside the CDR3, the full variable domain is DTGVSQNPRHKITKRGQNVTFRCDPISEHNRLYWYRQTLGQGPEFLTYFQNEAQLEKSRLLSDRFSAERPKGSFSTLEIQRTEQGDSAMYLCASSATGAEANYGYTFGSGTRLTVV.

The CDR3 DNA follows: TGTGCCAGCAGTGAATATTTCTCGGGGTCCTCCTACAATGAGCAGTTCTTC. It is translated as CASSEYFSGSSYNEQFF. The chain carries TRBV25-1 and TRBJ2-1; possible D gene TRBD2, 5 bases. Trimming pared 0 bases from V and 0 bases from J, leaving 12 bases between. Germline CDR1 is MGHDK and CDR2 is SYGVNS. CDR3 length equals 17 residues.

The chain joins TRBV4-3 to TRBJ1-3; D is uncertain. This CDR3 contains 16 residues. Trimming removed 0 bases at V and 4 bases at J, with 13 bases between. Per the germline V gene, CDR1 is LGHNA and CDR2 is YSLEER. CDR3 sequence (DNA): TGCGCCAGCAGCCAAGAAGCCGGCCAAGGCGGAAACACCATATATTTT. Protein sequence: CASSQEAGQGGNTIYF.

This clone came up once. The chain couples TRBV6-1 to TRBJ1-3, with 9 nucleotides matching TRBD1. Per the germline V gene, CDR1 is MNHNS and CDR2 is SASEGT. The CDR3 runs to 14 residues. The J segment lost 8 bases and the V segment lost 5 bases, leaving 7 bases of the junction unmatched. DNA of the CDR3: TGTGCCAGCAGTTCCGGGACAGGGAGGGACACCATATATTTT. Amino acids: CASSSGTGRDTIYF.

The chain carries TRBV11-2 and TRBJ2-7; D perhaps matches TRBD2 (5 bases). The CDR3 covers 11 residues. Germline assignment: CDR1 SGHAT and CDR2 FQNNGV. Trimming left V 10 bases short and J 1 base short, with 8 bases between. The DNA for the CDR3 is TGTGCCACCGGGATATCCTACGAGCAGTACGTC. This sequence encodes CATGISYEQYV.

This rearrangement joins TRBV4-3 to TRBJ2-7; TRBD1 agrees at 11 bases. Germline V gives CDR1 LGHNA, CDR2 YSLEER. V was clipped by 3 bases and J by 3 bases; unmatched bases: 7. The CDR3 is made up of 16 amino acids. The CDR3 DNA follows: TGCGCCAGCAGCCAGGCGTCCGGGACAGGGGGCTACGAGCAGTACTTC. It is translated as CASSQASGTGGYEQYF.

This chain uses TRBV7-9 with TRBJ2-5, with D uncertain. This CDR3 region has 13 residues. Germline CDR1 SEHNR, CDR2 FQNEAQ (reference sequence). Trimming took off 7 bases at V and 5 bases at J, with 14 bases between the two ends. The CDR3 spells CASIPPGRETQYF. In nucleotides, the CDR3 is TGTGCCAGCATCCCCCCGGGTAGGGAGACCCAGTACTTC.

This chain uses TRBV2 with TRBJ1-3; TRBD1 aligns across 7 bases. This CDR3 has 16 residues. Germline-derived CDR1 and CDR2 are SNHLY and FYNNEI. The J segment lost 0 bases and the V segment lost 7 bases, leaving 9 bases of the junction unmatched. CDR3 residues: CASTEDREISGNTIYF. The CDR3 DNA reads TGTGCCAGCACCGAAGACAGGGAAATCTCTGGAAACACCATATATTTT.

The CDR3 bases are TGCGCCAGCAGCCAGGACAGGGACTACGAGCAGTACTTC. It is translated as CASSQDRDYEQYF. The chain has TRBV4-1 and TRBJ2-7; 8 positions match TRBD1. This CDR3 spans 13 amino acids. Germline values: CDR1 MGHRA, CDR2 YSYEKL. Trimming at V came to 3 bases and at J to 3 bases, leaving 1 base not matched to a gene.

This chain joins TRBV28 and TRBJ2-1; D possibly corresponds to TRBD2 (6 bases). V gave up 3 bases and J gave up 0 bases, with 9 bases separating them. Germline V gives CDR1 MDHEN, CDR2 SYDVKM. The CDR3 is made up of 15 amino acids. Here the CDR3 reads CASSLGGYSYNEQFF. For the CDR3, the DNA is TGTGCCAGCAGTTTGGGGGGATACTCCTACAATGAGCAGTTCTTC.

V gene TRBV7-9 combines with J gene TRBJ2-5; no clear D. Trimming removed 1 base from V and 2 bases from J, with 11 bases in between. CDR1 is SEHNR and CDR2 is FQNEAQ in the germline V gene (reference sequence). CDR3 length: 15 amino acids. The CDR3 DNA reads as TGTGCCAGCAGCTTAGGTGCCGCCTCTCAAGAGACCCAGTACTTC. Translation: CASSLGAASQETQYF.

This chain links TRBV11-2 with TRBJ2-3; possibly TRBD2 for D (6 bases). The V end was cut by 1 base, the J end by 0 bases, with 11 bases between. Germline CDR1 and CDR2: SGHAT and FQNNGV. The CDR3 is 16 residues long. The CDR3 region is CASSLVGGASTDTQYF. In nucleotides, the CDR3 is TGTGCCAGCAGCTTAGTCGGCGGGGCTAGCACAGATACGCAGTATTTT.

This clone was seen a handful of times. The CDR3 nucleotides read TGTGCCAGCAGCCCTGGGACTACCTTACTACTAGCCTACGAGCAGTACTTC. Translating it yields CASSPGTTLLLAYEQYF. J is TRBJ2-7 and V is TRBV11-2, with TRBD2 matching 7 bases. The V gene's germline CDR1 is SGHAT and CDR2 FQNNGV. Losses at the gene ends were 5 bases for V and 2 bases for J; bases not matched to a gene: 15. The CDR3 is 17 amino acids.

The genes are TRBV4-3 and TRBJ2-2; D not resolved. V lost 0 bases and J lost 9, with 8 bases in between. The CDR3 sequence is 13 residues long. In germline, CDR1 is LGHNA, CDR2 YSLEER. The CDR3 spells CASSQDGGRELFF. CDR3 sequence (DNA): TGCGCCAGCAGCCAAGATGGCGGCCGGGAGCTGTTTTTT.

CDR3 protein: CASSPGLAGGGTDTQYF. CDR3 DNA sequence: TGTGCCAGTAGCCCCGGACTAGCGGGGGGGGGCACAGATACGCAGTATTTT. This sequence joins TRBV19 and TRBJ2-3; 15 nucleotides align to TRBD2. The CDR3 runs 17 residues. Germline loops: CDR1 LNHDA, CDR2 SQIVND (reference sequence). The J segment lost 1 base and the V segment lost 6 bases, leaving 5 bases of the junction unmatched. The full variable domain, completed using reference TRBV19 and TRBJ2-3, is DGGITQSPKYLFRKEGQNVTLSCEQNLNHDAMYWYRQDPGQGLRLIYYSQIVNDFQKGDIAEGYSVSREKKESFPLTVTSAQKNPTAFYLCASSPGLAGGGTDTQYFGPGTRLTVL.

The chain combines TRBV6-1 with TRBJ1-6; D might be TRBD1 (5 bases). Trimming removed 2 bases from V and 6 bases from J, with 17 bases in between. Germline-derived CDR1 and CDR2 are MNHNS and SASEGT. The CDR3 spans 17 residues. The CDR3 sequence: CASSESMQGRSNSPLHF. CDR3 nucleotide sequence: TGTGCCAGCAGTGAATCCATGCAGGGTCGTTCTAATTCACCCCTCCACTTT.

The chain recombines TRBV4-3 with TRBJ1-3; D is perhaps TRBD1 (5 bases). Trimming left V 0 bases short and J 8 bases short, with 14 bases between. The CDR3 runs to 15 residues. CDR1 is LGHNA, CDR2 YSLEER, per germline. DNA for the CDR3: TGCGCCAGCAGCCAAGATAGCACAGGAGGAGACACCATATATTTT. Translation gives CASSQDSTGGDTIYF.

The chain carries TRBV18 and TRBJ1-2; D may be TRBD1 (5 bases). Germline values: CDR1 KGHSH, CDR2 LQKENI. The CDR3 covers 14 residues. V gave up 4 bases and J gave up 4 bases, with 13 bases separating them. This CDR3 reads CASSRYSGVYGYTF. CDR3 coding DNA: TGTGCCAGCTCACGGTACTCGGGGGTCTATGGCTACACCTTC.

This rearrangement joins TRBV6-5 to TRBJ1-1; TRBD1 is a possible D gene (6 bases). The CDR3 sequence is 14 residues long. Germline V CDR1 and CDR2: MNHEY, SVGAGI. V gave up 5 bases and J gave up 1 base, with 11 bases separating them. CDR3 DNA sequence: TGTGCCAGCAGTACAGGGTACGGGAACACTGAAGCTTTCTTT. It codes for CASSTGYGNTEAFF.

The chain carries TRBV4-1 and TRBJ1-2; a weak D match, TRBD1 (5 bases). The germline V gene encodes CDR1 MGHRA and CDR2 YSYEKL. Trimming shortened V by 2 bases and J by 7 bases, and 11 bases separated the two germline ends. The CDR3 consists of 13 residues. The DNA of the CDR3 is TGCGCCAGCAGCCAATTACAGGCCGGTGGCTACACCTTC. Amino acid sequence: CASSQLQAGGYTF.

This clone was counted between two and nine times. This chain's CDR3 is CASGLALAGYTF. The CDR3 DNA reads TGTGCTAGTGGTTTGGCCCTCGCTGGCTACACCTTC. The J gene is TRBJ1-2, the V gene TRBV12-5; D unclear. The V end was cut by 1 base, the J end by 7 bases, with 7 bases between. CDR1 and CDR2 from the germline V gene are LGHNT and FRNRAP. The CDR3 is 12 residues long.

The rearrangement joins TRBV6-5 to TRBJ1-2; D is undetermined. Germline lookup yields CDR1 MNHEY and CDR2 SVGAGI. Trimming took off 2 bases at V and 6 bases at J, with 10 bases between the two ends. The CDR3 has 13 amino acids. The CDR3, as DNA: TGTGCCAGCAGTTACGGCCCTTCCGATGGCTACACCTTC. Encoded protein: CASSYGPSDGYTF.

This chain joins TRBV6-1 and TRBJ1-5; no clear D gene. Trimming removed 4 bases at V and 0 bases at J, with 4 bases between. Germline loops: CDR1 MNHNS, CDR2 SASEGT. This CDR3 has 13 amino acids. In DNA, the CDR3 is TGTGCCAGCAGTGGGGATAGCAATCAGCCCCAGCATTTT. Translation gives CASSGDSNQPQHF.

The rearrangement joins TRBV11-2 to TRBJ2-3, with 10 bases that match TRBD1. In germline, CDR1 is SGHAT, CDR2 FQNNGV. The CDR3 extends over 15 amino acids. The ends lost 4 bases at V and 1 base at J; junction bases unmatched: 2. In DNA, the CDR3 is TGTGCCAGCAGCTCCGGGACAGGGGGCACAGATACGCAGTATTTT. It yields the protein CASSSGTGGTDTQYF.